Below, 24 T cell receptor beta chains from the same sample are listed, as sequenced in a study of T cell responses to AZD1222 COVID-19 vaccine. The repertoire was sequenced with immunoSEQ multiplex PCR; TCRdb's copy has only in-frame clones and lacks some. There are roughly 150,000 clones in the sample; 90% occur only once, and 5% to 6.5% lies in the top ten. The sample here was peripheral blood, taken 28 days after the second AZD1222 dose. These receptors were taken from an adult who received the AZD1222 COVID-19 vaccine.

CDR3 amino acids: CASSRTTDQFYEQYF. CDR3 nucleotides: TGTGCCAGCAGCCGAACCACTGATCAGTTCTACGAGCAGTACTTC. The chain recombines TRBV9 with TRBJ2-7, with no clear D. Germline V gene sequence: CDR1 SGDLS, CDR2 YYNGEE. CDR3 length equals 15 residues. V lost 4 bases and J 3 bases, leaving 17 bases between the germline ends.

This chain uses TRBV6-2 or TRBV6-3 with TRBJ2-7; 9 bases are shared with TRBD1. CDR1 and CDR2 (germline): MNHEY, SVGEGT. This CDR3 has 16 residues. After removal of 0 bases from V and 3 bases from J, the junction contained 6 bases not matched to a gene. The CDR3 coding sequence is TGTGCCAGCAGTTACTCCGGGACAGGGTCCTACTACGAGCAGTACTTC. Translated, it gives CASSYSGTGSYYEQYF.

This chain links TRBV7-9 with TRBJ1-2; D is uncertain. Trimming took off 1 base at V and 8 bases at J, with 14 bases between the two ends. The germline CDR1 and CDR2 sequences are SEHNR and FQNEAQ (reference sequence). The CDR3 extends over 14 amino acids. This CDR3 is CASSLVNGPGGYTF. The CDR3 region has the DNA TGTGCCAGCAGCTTAGTTAACGGGCCGGGAGGCTACACCTTC.

The chain combines TRBV7-8 with TRBJ1-1, with TRBD1 matching over 10 bases. Looked up from germline, CDR1 is SGHVS and CDR2 is FQNEAQ. This CDR3 has 13 residues. The V and J ends lost 6 bases and 4 bases, in that order; junction bases with no gene match: 2. The CDR3 DNA follows: TGTGCCAGCAGTGGACAGGGGGGCACTGAAGCTTTCTTT. Its translation: CASSGQGGTEAFF.

The chain links TRBV28 to TRBJ1-4; tentatively, D is TRBD1 (6 bases). Trimming pared 4 bases from V and 0 bases from J, leaving 12 bases between. The CDR3 runs to 16 residues. Germline V gives CDR1 MDHEN, CDR2 SYDVKM. The CDR3 coding sequence is TGTGCCAGCAGTTCGCCCCGGGGGCCAACTAATGAAAAACTGTTTTTT. It is translated as CASSSPRGPTNEKLFF.

This chain connects TRBV11-2 to TRBJ1-2; D might be TRBD1 (5 bases). CDR1 and CDR2 from the germline V gene are SGHAT and FQNNGV. This CDR3 spans 14 amino acids. Trimming took off 5 bases at V and 5 bases at J, with 15 bases between the two ends. CDR3 protein: CASSQLVGEYGYTF. The CDR3 coding sequence is TGTGCCAGCAGCCAGCTGGTAGGGGAATATGGCTACACCTTC.

The chain links TRBV27 to TRBJ2-7; 8 nucleotides agree with TRBD2. V was clipped by 6 bases and J by 2 bases; unmatched bases: 9. Looked up from germline, CDR1 is MNHEY and CDR2 is SMNVEV (reference sequence). This CDR3 comprises 15 residues. The CDR3 region is CASSLLSGLAYEQYF. The CDR3 bases are TGTGCCAGCAGCCTACTATCGGGACTAGCCTACGAGCAGTACTTC.

About this clone itself: A junction end diverges from the germline sequence, so it may reflect a read error. DNA of the CDR3: TGTGCTAGCAGCTTGGGACTAGCGGTCCAAGAGACCCAGTACTTC. Its translation is CASSLGLAVQETQYF. The rearrangement uses TRBV7-7 and TRBJ2-5; 11 bases align to TRBD2. The germline V gene has CDR1 SSHAT and CDR2 FNYEAQ (reference sequence). The CDR3 sequence is 15 residues long.

The V call is TRBV2, the J call TRBJ2-1; 7 bases map to TRBD1. Germline V gene sequence: CDR1 SNHLY, CDR2 FYNNEI. CDR3 size: 13 residues. Trimming cost V 3 bases and J 4 bases; bases outside gene matches: 0. This CDR3 reads CASSEDRYNEQFF. The CDR3 nucleotides are TGTGCCAGCAGTGAGGACAGGTACAATGAGCAGTTCTTC. The complete variable domain, with remaining parts taken from reference TRBV2 and TRBJ2-1, reads EPEVTQTPSHQVTQMGQEVILRCVPISNHLYFYWYRQILGQKVEFLVSFYNNEISEKSEIFDDQFSVERPDGSNFTLKIRSTKLEDSAMYFCASSEDRYNEQFFGPGTRLTVL.

The V call is TRBV11-3, the J call TRBJ1-2; D unclear. V was shortened by 3 bases and J by 0 bases, with 23 bases between the two germline ends. The CDR3 is made up of 19 amino acids. CDR1 is SGHNT and CDR2 is YENEEA in the germline V gene. CDR3 in DNA: TGTGCCAGCAGCTTGGGAGTCCCGCCAGGTGAATTTTCTAACTATGGCTACACCTTC. It encodes CASSLGVPPGEFSNYGYTF.

The chain has TRBV3-1 (or the pseudogene TRBV3-2) and TRBJ2-3; maybe TRBD1 (5 bases). This CDR3 spans 18 amino acids. CDR1 is LGHDT and CDR2 is YNNKEL in the germline V gene (reference sequence). V lost 1 base and J 9 bases, leaving 26 bases between the germline ends. CDR3 amino acids: CASSQVPPIGALSATQYF. The CDR3, as DNA: TGTGCCAGCAGCCAAGTCCCACCGATAGGGGCCCTTTCAGCCACGCAGTATTTT.

The chain employs TRBV29-1 and TRBJ2-2; a weak D match, TRBD2 (6 bases). V lost 2 bases to trimming and J lost 1 base, with 8 bases between them. This CDR3 has 14 residues. The germline V gene has CDR1 SQVTM and CDR2 ANQGSEA. CDR3 sequence reads: CSVERSGNTGELFF. In nucleotides, the CDR3 is TGCAGCGTTGAACGTAGCGGGAACACCGGGGAGCTGTTTTTT.

The chain couples TRBV5-4 to TRBJ1-2; 7 nucleotides line up with TRBD1. From germline, CDR1 is SGHNT and CDR2 YYREEE (reference sequence). Germline trimming cut 0 bases from V and 2 bases from J; bases unmatched to any gene: 10. This CDR3 is 17 amino acids long. The CDR3 loop reads CASSLGQGGRRNYGYTF. In DNA form, the CDR3 reads TGTGCCAGCAGCTTGGGTCAGGGGGGCCGCCGAAACTATGGCTACACCTTC.

The gene calls are TRBV3-1 (or the pseudogene TRBV3-2) and TRBJ1-6, with a possible D match to TRBD1 (6 bases). Germline assignment: CDR1 LGHDT and CDR2 YNNKEL (reference sequence). There are 15 residues in the CDR3. The germline V and J ends were trimmed by 2 bases and 8 bases, with 13 bases remaining between them. Written as DNA, the CDR3 is TGTGCCAGCAGCCAAACGACAGGTAGAGATTCACCCCTCCACTTT. Translation gives CASSQTTGRDSPLHF.

V and J are TRBV27 and TRBJ2-1; no clear D. The CDR3 is 12 residues long. Trimming shortened V by 4 bases and J by 5 bases, and 6 bases separated the two germline ends. Germline V gene sequence: CDR1 MNHEY, CDR2 SMNVEV (reference sequence). CDR3 loop: CASSSMNNEQFF. For the CDR3, the DNA is TGTGCCAGCAGTTCCATGAACAATGAGCAGTTCTTC.

CDR3 nucleotide sequence: TGTGCCTGCGGACCAGGGGGCTCTGGGGCCAACGTCCTGACTTTC. This codes for CACGPGGSGANVLTF. The chain links TRBV30 to TRBJ2-6, with TRBD1 matching 7 bases. V lost 6 bases to trimming and J lost 0 bases; unmatched junction nucleotides: 5. Germline assignment: CDR1 GTSNPN and CDR2 SVGIG (reference sequence). The CDR3 runs to 15 residues.

This clone was counted a single time. The chain is built from TRBV27 and TRBJ1-5, with D possibly TRBD1 on 5 matching bases. Trimming pared 6 bases from V and 7 bases from J, leaving 16 bases between. Germline lookup yields CDR1 MNHEY and CDR2 SMNVEV (reference sequence). This CDR3 comprises 14 residues. The CDR3 is CASSRDGTGQPQHF. In DNA form, the CDR3 reads TGTGCCAGCAGCCGGGACGGGACGGGCCAGCCCCAGCATTTT.

The CDR3 DNA is TGTGCCAGCAGCCGTTTTCCCGGGGGGAGGGCGAACACTGAAGCTTTCTTT. Translated, it gives CASSRFPGGRANTEAFF. J is TRBJ1-1 and V is TRBV7-2; possible D gene TRBD1, 5 bases. The germline V and J ends were trimmed by 5 bases and 1 base, with 20 bases remaining between them. Germline values: CDR1 SGHTA, CDR2 FQGNSA. The CDR3 consists of 17 residues. Looking up the rest from reference TRBV7-2 and TRBJ1-1 gives the full variable domain: GAGVSQSPSNKVTEKGKDVELRCDPISGHTALYWYRQSLGQGLEFLIYFQGNSAPDKSGLPSDRFSAERTGGSVSTLTIQRTQQEDSAVYLCASSRFPGGRANTEAFFGQGTRLTVV.

The chain recombines TRBV5-1 with TRBJ2-7; no firm D call. V shed 0 bases and J shed 3 bases, with 10 bases lying between them. Germline-derived CDR1 and CDR2 are SGHRS and YFSETQ. The CDR3 has 14 residues. In DNA form, the CDR3 reads TGCGCCAGCAGCTTGGAAGCAGCCTACTACGAGCAGTACTTC. This gives the protein CASSLEAAYYEQYF.

The chain couples TRBV28 to TRBJ1-2; 7 bases are a match to TRBD1. Germline assignment: CDR1 MDHEN and CDR2 SYDVKM. The CDR3 loop spans 13 amino acids. V lost 7 bases to trimming and J lost 8 bases; unmatched junction nucleotides: 10. The CDR3 sequence is CASTTGWELGYTF. The CDR3, as DNA: TGTGCCAGCACGACAGGGTGGGAATTGGGCTACACCTTC.

V usage is TRBV30 and J usage is TRBJ1-2, with a possible D match to TRBD1 (6 bases). Germline CDR1 GTSNPN, CDR2 SVGIG (reference sequence). The CDR3 is 14 residues long. The V gene lost 7 bases and the J gene lost 5 bases, with 20 bases spanning the gap. As DNA, the CDR3 is TGTGCCTCGATTGCGAACAGGGCGGTATATGGCTACACCTTC. Translating it yields CASIANRAVYGYTF.

The J gene is TRBJ1-1, the V gene TRBV7-2; 10 bases are shared with TRBD1. Germline loops: CDR1 SGHTA, CDR2 FQGNSA. The CDR3 sequence is 18 residues long. J was trimmed by 4 bases and V by 5 bases; bases with no gene match: 16. CDR3: CASSLGRLTGGGSTEAFF. The CDR3 region has the DNA TGTGCCAGCAGCCTCGGGCGATTGACAGGGGGCGGTAGCACTGAAGCTTTCTTT.

Points on this clone: One junction end disagrees with the germline gene, perhaps due to a read error. The chain links TRBV30 to TRBJ1-4; TRBD1 matches 7 bases. Germline lookup yields CDR1 GTSNPN and CDR2 SVGIG (reference sequence). This CDR3 region has 14 residues. The CDR3: CAGSGTATNEKLFF. The CDR3 DNA follows: TGCGCGGGGAGCGGGACAGCAACTAATGAAAAACTGTTTTTT.

The CDR3 DNA is TGTGCCGGAGACTTGGGACGCACAGATACGCAGTATTTT. It translates to CAGDLGRTDTQYF. This rearrangement joins TRBV3-1 (or the pseudogene TRBV3-2) to TRBJ2-3; D may be TRBD1 or TRBD2 (5 bases each). Trimming took 11 bases from V and 1 from J, leaving 13 bases between them. The CDR3 spans 13 residues. The germline V gene encodes CDR1 LGHDT and CDR2 YNNKEL (reference sequence).